This T cell receptor (beta chain) comes out of a study of cytomegalovirus exposure and HLA in healthy donors. Whole-study results and caveats: Reports showed the classifier diagnosing cytomegalovirus status with high specificity and sensitivity. An analysis done earlier found most TCR beta V segments productive about 87% or about 30% of the time.

Concerning this clone itself: Antigen: not known.

The PCR used 60 Vbeta and 13 Jbeta primers. Generated by immunoSEQ multiplex PCR, the TCRdb table keeps only in-frame clones and is missing some. The data show 150,000 to 200,000 clones, with 70% to 85% seen just once and about 1.5% held by the top ten. The length of the CDR3 is 16 residues. In germline, CDR1 is PRHDT, CDR2 FYEKMQ (reference sequence). V was pared by 1 base and J by 3 bases, with 14 bases between. The chain employs TRBV13 and TRBJ2-3; unclear D gene. This TCR was recovered from a man younger than 35 in good health and CMV-seronegative. Sample: PBMCs. In DNA form, the CDR3 reads TGTGCCAGCAGCTTAGTAGGCTTGTGGGCTACAGATACGCAGTATTTT. It translates to CASSLVGLWATDTQYF.